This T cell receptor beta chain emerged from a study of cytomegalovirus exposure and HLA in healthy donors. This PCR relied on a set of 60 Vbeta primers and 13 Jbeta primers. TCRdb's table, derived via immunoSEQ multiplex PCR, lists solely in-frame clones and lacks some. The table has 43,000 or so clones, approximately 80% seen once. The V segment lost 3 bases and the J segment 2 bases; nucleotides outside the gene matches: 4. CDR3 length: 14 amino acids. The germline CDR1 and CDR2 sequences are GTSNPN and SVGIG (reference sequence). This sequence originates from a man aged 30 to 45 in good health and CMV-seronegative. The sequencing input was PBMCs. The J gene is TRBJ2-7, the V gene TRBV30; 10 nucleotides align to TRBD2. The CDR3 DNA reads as TGTGCCTGGAGGACTAGCGGGTCCACCTACGAGCAGTACTTC. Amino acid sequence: CAWRTSGSTYEQYF.